Sequencing of this T cell receptor beta chain was carried out in a study of shared clonotypes between healthy human individuals. Study-wide context: A couple of women and three men aged 18 to 49 made up the donors. Each donor's CD8 memory used one plate, CD8 naive two, each CD4 subset three. Overall study results and limits: Among non-shared clonotypes, generation probabilities were lower than among those shared by all four donors. Sequencing of the sorted subsets was shown by rarefaction to be incomplete despite large depth.

Trimming left V 6 bases short and J 4 bases short, with 6 bases between. CDR1 is MNHEY and CDR2 is SMNVEV in the germline V gene (reference sequence). This CDR3 is 12 amino acids long. Details on this clone: Antigen: not known.

Only in-frame clones appear in the TCRdb table, and some are missing; sequencing was by immunoSEQ multiplex PCR. In the table there are hundreds of thousands of clones, almost 97% of which are singletons. The source of this sequence is a woman in her twenties or thirties in good health. The V gene is TRBV27, the J gene TRBJ2-2, with D possibly matching TRBD2 (5 bases). Sequenced sample: naive CD4+ T cells sorted from blood. Noted subset: CD45RA+ positively selected. Here the CDR3 reads CASRRATGELFF. In DNA, the CDR3 is TGTGCCAGCAGGCGGGCCACCGGGGAGCTGTTTTTT.